This T cell receptor (beta chain) stems from a study of blood T cell repertoires in COVID-19. About the research overall: Nucleic acid was either cDNA or gDNA, and it came from T cells, B-cell-depleted T cells, or PBMCs.

In the source study's methods: Estimated nucleated cell counts came from reference gene primer amplification. Assay: immunoSEQ multiplex PCR; the TCRdb copy retains only in-frame clones and omits some. The DNA gave D and trimming, while V, J and clone size come from that table. The data contain about 180,000 clones, about four fifths of them singletons. This CDR3 region has 11 residues. Trimming cost V 3 bases and J 11 bases, with 11 bases left between them. The germline V gene encodes CDR1 DFQATT and CDR2 SNEGSKA (reference sequence). This TCR was sampled from a man aged 70 or older with active or convalescent COVID-19. Sequenced input: peripheral blood. The chain carries TRBV20-1 and TRBJ1-5; no definite D call. The CDR3 is CSASGLGAQHF. The CDR3 DNA sequence: TGCAGTGCTAGTGGTCTTGGAGCCCAGCATTTT.